This TCR beta chain appears in the sequencing data of a study of control samples from healthy donors and cancer patients. Germline CDR1 SGHTA, CDR2 FQGNSA. V shed 7 bases and J shed 8 bases, with 20 bases lying between them. The CDR3 is 14 amino acids. Measured with immunoSEQ multiplex PCR; TCRdb has only the in-frame clones, and not every one. The sample has about 89,000 clones, approximately 86% seen once. The sequence was collected from a man aged 25-40 years in good health. The sequenced material came from blood. V usage is TRBV7-2 and J usage is TRBJ1-2; TRBD1 is a possible D gene (5 bases). In DNA form, the CDR3 reads TGTGCCAGCACCTTCGCGGGAGGGGCGCAGGGCTACACCTTC. Protein: CASTFAGGAQGYTF.